The 13 T cell receptor beta chains listed next were all sequenced from one sample in a study of post-analysis software for immune sequencing data. These receptors' targets are unknown. Study-level findings and limits: TRBV segments more frequent in patients than in controls numbered a few and included TRBV5-6, TRBV5-1 and TRBV20-1.

Unique molecular identifiers were present in the TCR beta cDNA libraries. TCRdb passed the PCR reads through MiXCR, listing each CDR3 protein once. The sample lists roughly 200,000 distinct CDR3 sequences, approximately 30% occurring once. The sequenced material came from blood. The receptors derive from a girl aged 2 to 17 with multiple sclerosis.

The rearrangement uses TRBV4-2 and TRBJ2-3; unclear D gene. Looked up from germline, CDR1 is LGHNA and CDR2 is YNFKEQ. V dropped 0 bases and J dropped 8 bases, with 18 bases sitting between them. CDR3 length: 16 residues. CDR3 sequence: CASSQDTANPRATQYF. In nucleotides, the CDR3 is TGTGCCAGCAGCCAAGATACGGCTAACCCTCGTGCTACGCAGTATTTT.

Turning to this clonotype: Compared with germline, one end of the junction differs, possibly owing to a read error. This chain uses TRBV20-1 with TRBJ2-1, with 9 bases lining up with TRBD2. This CDR3 spans 16 amino acids. Germline lookup yields CDR1 DFQATT and CDR2 SNEGSKA (reference sequence). As DNA, the CDR3 is TGCAGTGCTAGAGGAGGCGGGAGGGCGGGGGACAATAAGCAGTTCTTC. Translating gives CSARGGGRAGDNKQFF.

This clonotype was seen many times. The chain joins TRBV5-6 to TRBJ2-3; maybe TRBD1 (5 bases). CDR1 and CDR2 (germline): SGHDT, YYEEEE. V gave up 4 bases and J gave up 2 bases, with 17 bases separating them. This CDR3 spans 16 amino acids. The CDR3 spells CASSAATGGATDTQYF. The CDR3 bases are TGTGCCAGCAGCGCGGCCACAGGTGGGGCCACAGATACGCAGTATTTT.

Remarks on this clonotype: With a much larger clone just one base away, this may be a read error. The V gene is TRBV29-1, the J gene TRBJ1-5; 8 positions agree with TRBD1. The CDR3 length is 12 residues. CDR1 and CDR2 (germline): SQVTM, ANQGSEA. V dropped 6 bases and J dropped 6; count of bases not matched to a gene: 4. DNA of the CDR3: TGCAGCGTGGGACAGGCCCCTCAGCCCCAGCATTTT. Translated: CSVGQAPQPQHF.

As to this clonotype: A much more abundant neighbour one base away suggests this may be a read error. The chain couples TRBV20-1 to TRBJ2-1; possibly TRBD2 for D (7 bases). Germline values: CDR1 DFQATT, CDR2 SNEGSKA (reference sequence). The V gene lost 6 bases and the J gene lost 14 bases, with 23 bases spanning the gap. The CDR3 is 13 amino acids. The CDR3 is CSAGLTGAQREFF. In DNA form, the CDR3 reads TGCAGTGCGGGACTAACGGGGGCCCAGAGGGAGTTCTTC.

This clonotype was recorded at least ten times. This chain uses TRBV20-1 with TRBJ2-7, with D perhaps matching TRBD1 (6 bases). Trimming took off 3 bases at V and 7 bases at J, with 22 bases between the two ends. This CDR3 contains 15 residues. CDR1 and CDR2 (germline): DFQATT, SNEGSKA (reference sequence). Here the CDR3 DNA reads TGCAGTGCTAGGCCTACAGGGTTGCCCTCTTGGGAGCAGTACTTC. As protein: CSARPTGLPSWEQYF.

The V and J genes are TRBV29-1 and TRBJ1-6; D possibly corresponds to TRBD1 (5 bases). Trimming took 3 bases from V and 5 from J, leaving 11 bases between them. Germline V gene data show CDR1 as SQVTM and CDR2 as ANQGSEA. There are 14 residues in the CDR3. CDR3 sequence (DNA): TGCAGCGTTGAGAAGGGGCCTAATAATTCACCCCTCCACTTT. It codes for CSVEKGPNNSPLHF.

This clonotype showed up many times. The genes are TRBV7-2 and TRBJ2-7; D gene ambiguous. Trimming shortened V by 4 bases and J by 4 bases, and 8 bases separated the two germline ends. Germline assignment: CDR1 SGHTA and CDR2 FQGNSA. This CDR3 has 12 amino acids. CDR3 region: CASSSEGYEQYF. In DNA, the CDR3 is TGTGCCAGCAGCTCCGAAGGGTACGAGCAGTACTTC.

This clonotype was seen many times. The gene calls are TRBV5-1 and TRBJ2-7, with D possibly TRBD1 on 6 matching bases. This CDR3 region has 11 residues. Trimming cost V 2 bases and J 6 bases, with 6 bases left between them. Germline CDR1 reads SGHRS; CDR2 reads YFSETQ. The CDR3 spells CASSFRGEQYF. DNA of the CDR3: TGCGCCAGCAGCTTCAGGGGCGAGCAGTACTTC.

This clonotype turned up a few times. The V call is TRBV29-1, the J call TRBJ1-3, with a weak D call TRBD1 (5 bases). Trimming pared 6 bases from V and 4 bases from J, leaving 10 bases between. The CDR3 covers 12 residues. Germline lookup yields CDR1 SQVTM and CDR2 ANQGSEA. CDR3 sequence (DNA): TGCAGCGTCGAGGCAGGGGGAAACACCATATATTTT. It yields the protein CSVEAGGNTIYF.

This rearrangement joins TRBV29-1 to TRBJ1-1; no clear D. Germline V CDR1 and CDR2: SQVTM, ANQGSEA. V lost 6 bases to trimming and J lost 3 bases, with 14 bases between them. The CDR3 length is 13 residues. CDR3 coding DNA: TGCAGCGTCCTCCCGACGCGGCACACTGAAGCTTTCTTT. Its protein is CSVLPTRHTEAFF.

V usage is TRBV29-1 and J usage is TRBJ2-7; no firm D call. Per germline, CDR1 SQVTM and CDR2 ANQGSEA. This CDR3 comprises 14 residues. The germline V and J ends were trimmed by 0 bases and 0 bases, with 9 bases remaining between them. The CDR3 bases are TGCAGCGTTGAAGAAGAAGGAGTCTCCTACGAGCAGTACTTC. Translated: CSVEEEGVSYEQYF.

Many counts were recorded for this clonotype. The chain joins TRBV3-1 to TRBJ2-1; D is uncertain. The V end was cut by 8 bases, the J end by 10 bases, with 24 bases between. This CDR3 comprises 15 residues. CDR1 is LGHDT and CDR2 is YNNKEL in the germline V gene (reference sequence). The CDR3 DNA reads TGTGCCAGCGGCTTACTAAAGAAAGGACCTTCCGAGCAGTTCTTC. This gives the protein CASGLLKKGPSEQFF.